Given below is one T cell receptor beta chain in context. From blood CD8+ and CD4+ T cells, the TCR beta chain was sequenced. V was pared by 0 bases and J by 4 bases, with 11 bases between. From germline, CDR1 is SGDLS and CDR2 YYNGEE. This CDR3 spans 15 amino acids. The data derive from a study of CD8 T cells in Susac syndrome. Turning to the study itself: Patients with Susac syndrome had blood drawn and were at that point therapy-naive, on corticosteroids, or on intravenous immunoglobulin alone.

Random-hexamer reverse transcription was applied to about 0.45 to 1 ug RNA. TCR beta CDR3 was amplified by immunoSEQ multiplex PCR. This amplification extended across 54 Vbeta and 13 Jbeta segments. TCRdb re-called the immunoSEQ multiplex PCR reads with MiXCR, one entry per CDR3 protein. The repertoire includes 150,000 to 200,000 distinct CDR3 sequences, 95% to 96% of them detected once, and approximately 0.12% sits in the top ten. The sequenced sample was CD4+ T cells from PBMCs. The V gene is TRBV9, the J gene TRBJ2-1; D is ambiguous. This clonotype was obtained from a human donor with Susac syndrome. CDR3 amino acids: CASSVGTRKYNEQFF. The DNA for the CDR3 is TGTGCCAGCAGCGTAGGGACCAGGAAGTACAATGAGCAGTTCTTC. Together with reference TRBV9 and TRBJ2-1, the CDR3 gives the full variable domain: DSGVTQTPKHLITATGQRVTLRCSPRSGDLSVYWYQQSLDQGLQFLIQYYNGEERAKGNILERFSAQQFPDLHSELNLSSLELGDSALYFCASSVGTRKYNEQFFGPGTRLTVL.